Below are 20 T cell receptor beta chains sequenced from a single sample in a study of cytomegalovirus exposure and HLA in healthy donors. The primer mix had 60 Vbeta and 13 Jbeta primers. Measured with immunoSEQ multiplex PCR; TCRdb has only the in-frame clones, and not every one. The data hold about 190,000 clones, with under 85% observed a single time. Specimen: PBMCs. These receptors were taken from a woman between 18 and 29 years old in good health and CMV-seronegative.

The J gene is TRBJ2-2, the V gene TRBV5-1; D is uncertain. V was cut by 4 bases and J by 5 bases, with 6 bases left in between. The germline gives CDR1 SGHRS, CDR2 YFSETQ. CDR3 size: 12 residues. The CDR3, as DNA: TGCGCCAGCAGCCAGACTACCGGGGAGCTGTTTTTT. Translated: CASSQTTGELFF.

This clone was observed once. The chain employs TRBV27 and TRBJ2-7; TRBD1 aligns across 7 bases. With V trimmed by 6 bases and J by 4 bases, 9 bases remained unmatched. Germline V CDR1 and CDR2: MNHEY, SMNVEV (reference sequence). The length of the CDR3 is 14 residues. The DNA of the CDR3 is TGTGCCAGCAGCTCGGGACAGTTCCCTTACGAGCAGTACTTC. This translates into CASSSGQFPYEQYF.

In this sample, this clone turned up a few times. The chain carries TRBV2 and TRBJ1-1; D is unresolved. The CDR3 runs 12 residues. V lost 7 bases to trimming and J lost 3 bases, with 9 bases between them. CDR1 SNHLY and CDR2 FYNNEI come from the germline V gene. The CDR3 DNA is TGTGCCAGCATGCAAAGAGACACTGAAGCTTTCTTT. Its translation: CASMQRDTEAFF.

The chain links TRBV29-1 to TRBJ1-1; D unclear. CDR1 and CDR2 from the germline V gene are SQVTM and ANQGSEA. Trimming took 0 bases from V and 2 from J, leaving 10 bases between them. The CDR3 totals 14 residues. The CDR3 bases are TGCAGCGTTGAAGAGCGGCACCTAAACACTGAAGCTTTCTTT. It translates to CSVEERHLNTEAFF.

The CDR3 here is CASRRNRDSYEQYF. The CDR3, as DNA: TGCGCCAGCAGAAGAAATCGGGACTCCTACGAGCAGTACTTC. V gene TRBV10-2 combines with J gene TRBJ2-7, with a tentative D call TRBD2 (5 bases). The CDR3 length is 14 residues. Between the trimmed V and J ends, which lost 6 bases and 0 bases, there was a span of 12 bases. Germline V gene lookup returns CDR1 WSHSY and CDR2 SAAADI.

The chain carries TRBV16 and TRBJ1-3; 7 positions match TRBD1. Germline CDR1 is KGHSY and CDR2 is FQNENV. This CDR3 is 16 amino acids long. The trim removed 4 bases at V and 0 bases at J, leaving 6 bases unmatched. The chain's CDR3 is CASSPRDRSSGNTIYF. CDR3 coding DNA: TGTGCCAGCAGCCCACGGGACAGAAGCTCTGGAAACACCATATATTTT.

V is TRBV4-3 and J is TRBJ2-3; D possibly corresponds to TRBD2 (5 bases). Germline CDR1 reads LGHNA; CDR2 reads YSLEER. This CDR3 region has 14 residues. Trimming left V 1 base short and J 2 bases short, with 7 bases between. DNA of the CDR3: TGCGCCAGCAGCCAAGGACTACACACAGATACGCAGTATTTT. Its translation is CASSQGLHTDTQYF.

The rearrangement links TRBV28 to TRBJ1-6; possibly TRBD1 for D (6 bases). There are 14 residues in the CDR3. Trimming removed 1 base from V and 9 bases from J, with 10 bases in between. Germline CDR1 and CDR2: MDHEN and SYDVKM. CDR3 protein: CASSLSRGGSPLHF. The CDR3 coding sequence is TGTGCCAGCAGTTTATCCAGGGGCGGTTCACCCCTCCACTTT.

The V call is TRBV7-3, the J call TRBJ1-4, with 7 bases lining up with TRBD1. CDR3 length: 14 amino acids. Germline-derived CDR1 and CDR2 are SGHTA and FQGTGA. V was clipped by 5 bases and J by 3 bases; unmatched bases: 3. The CDR3 nucleotides are TGTGCCAGCAGCGGGGGACAGCCTAATGAAAAACTGTTTTTT. Its translation: CASSGGQPNEKLFF.

V usage is TRBV7-9 and J usage is TRBJ2-7; the D is unclear. V dropped 2 bases and J dropped 5 bases, with 4 bases sitting between them. The germline gives CDR1 SEHNR, CDR2 FQNEAQ (reference sequence). The CDR3 is 11 residues long. DNA for the CDR3: TGTGCCAGCAGCTTATCAGACGAGCAGTACTTC. Residues: CASSLSDEQYF. The variable domain in full, completed from reference TRBV7-9 and TRBJ2-7, reads DTGVSQNPRHKITKRGQNVTFRCDPISEHNRLYWYRQTLGQGPEFLTYFQNEAQLEKSRLLSDRFSAERPKGSFSTLEIQRTEQGDSAMYLCASSLSDEQYFGPGTRLTVT.

Written as DNA, the CDR3 is TGTGCCAGCAGCTCCGGGACAGGAGGCACTGAAGCTTTCTTT. Translating it yields CASSSGTGGTEAFF. The chain couples TRBV7-3 to TRBJ1-1; 8 nucleotides line up with TRBD1. The J segment lost 4 bases and the V segment lost 4 bases, leaving 5 bases of the junction unmatched. The CDR3 has 14 amino acids. Germline V gene data show CDR1 as SGHTA and CDR2 as FQGTGA.

V and J are TRBV6-5 and TRBJ2-3, with 7 bases fitting TRBD2. V shed 2 bases and J 0 bases; nucleotides not matched to a gene: 2. This CDR3 spans 15 amino acids. In germline, CDR1 is MNHEY, CDR2 SVGAGI. CDR3 residues: CASSYSGASTDTQYF. CDR3 DNA sequence: TGTGCCAGCAGTTACAGCGGGGCTAGCACAGATACGCAGTATTTT.

This clone was seen only once. This rearrangement joins TRBV19 to TRBJ1-2; 10 nucleotides align to TRBD1. J gave up 9 bases and V 6 bases, and 4 bases lay outside the gene matches. From germline, CDR1 is LNHDA and CDR2 SQIVND (reference sequence). The length of the CDR3 is 12 residues. The CDR3 here is CASRDRGGSYTF. The DNA for the CDR3 is TGTGCCAGTAGGGACAGGGGGGGAAGCTACACCTTC.

This chain connects TRBV10-3 to TRBJ2-7, with 8 nucleotides matching TRBD2. The length of the CDR3 is 15 residues. The germline V gene encodes CDR1 ENHRY and CDR2 SYGVKD. The trim removed 3 bases at V and 5 bases at J, leaving 9 bases unmatched. This chain's CDR3 is CAISDPILTSDEQYF. DNA of the CDR3: TGTGCCATCAGTGACCCAATCCTGACTAGCGACGAGCAGTACTTC.

The rearrangement links TRBV10-2 to TRBJ2-2; TRBD2 agrees at 7 bases. Germline lookup yields CDR1 WSHSY and CDR2 SAAADI. This CDR3 is built from 14 residues. With V trimmed by 11 bases and J by 4 bases, 10 bases remained unmatched. The CDR3 sequence is CAAGRERSTGELFF. The CDR3 nucleotides read TGCGCCGCAGGGCGGGAGAGGAGCACCGGGGAGCTGTTTTTT.

For the CDR3, the DNA is TGTGCCAGCAGCTCCGGACTAGCCCGCGAGCAGTACTTC. Amino acids: CASSSGLAREQYF. The genes are TRBV5-6 and TRBJ2-7; 8 bases line up with TRBD2. Looked up from germline, CDR1 is SGHDT and CDR2 is YYEEEE. This CDR3 comprises 13 residues. The junction had 5 bases not matched to a gene; V was cut back by 3 bases and J by 6 bases.

CDR3 in amino acids: CASSARSYNEQFF. DNA for the CDR3: TGTGCCAGCAGCGCCCGGTCGTACAATGAGCAGTTCTTC. The chain carries TRBV9 and TRBJ2-1; D call uncertain. The CDR3 is 13 residues long. CDR1 and CDR2 from the germline V gene are SGDLS and YYNGEE. V was cut by 3 bases and J by 4 bases, with 8 bases left in between.

A remark on this clone: The same CDR3 arises from other DNA sequences in this sample as well. The chain carries TRBV29-1 and TRBJ2-5, with D possibly TRBD2 on 5 matching bases. V lost 4 bases and J 4 bases, leaving 13 bases between the germline ends. The CDR3 runs to 13 residues. The V gene's germline CDR1 is SQVTM and CDR2 ANQGSEA. The CDR3 bases are TGCAGCGTTGGCGCGTCGGGGTCAGAGACCCAGTACTTC. Translation: CSVGASGSETQYF.

This clone was counted between two and nine times. The sample has other DNA sequences that encode this CDR3 too. The chain combines TRBV5-1 with TRBJ1-2; 9 nucleotides align to TRBD1. V trimming: 4 bases; J trimming: 3 bases; junction bases outside the gene matches: 1. In germline, CDR1 is SGHRS, CDR2 YFSETQ. The CDR3 totals 13 residues. DNA for the CDR3: TGCGCCAGCAGCAGGGACAGGGACTATGGCTACACCTTC. As protein: CASSRDRDYGYTF.

J is TRBJ2-7 and V is TRBV18; perhaps TRBD1 as D (6 bases). Germline assignment: CDR1 KGHSH and CDR2 LQKENI. This CDR3 region has 13 residues. The V end lost 5 bases, the J end lost 5 bases, and 13 bases lay between the germline ends. The CDR3 sequence: CASSGSTGNEQYF. The CDR3 bases are TGTGCCAGCTCAGGAAGCACAGGGAACGAGCAGTACTTC.